These 29 T cell receptor beta chains were sequenced from one sample in a study of blood T cell repertoires in COVID-19. Sequencing used immunoSEQ multiplex PCR; TCRdb keeps in-frame clones, though not all of them. Here the sample spans about 480,000 clones, 70% to 90% being singletons. Specimen: peripheral blood. These receptors originate from a woman aged 50 to 60 with COVID-19, enrolled during active disease.

This clone has just one count. V usage is TRBV5-6 and J usage is TRBJ2-2; 9 bases line up with TRBD1. After removal of 4 bases from V and 5 bases from J, the junction contained 9 bases not matched to a gene. The germline V gene has CDR1 SGHDT and CDR2 YYEEEE. The CDR3 has 16 amino acids. The CDR3 DNA reads as TGTGCCAGCAGCCTGGGACAGGGCCGCAAAACCGGGGAGCTGTTTTTT. As protein: CASSLGQGRKTGELFF.

V and J are TRBV5-1 and TRBJ2-1; weak D call: TRBD2 (6 bases). V was cut by 6 bases and J by 5 bases, with 18 bases left in between. Germline CDR1 reads SGHRS; CDR2 reads YFSETQ. The CDR3 consists of 15 residues. DNA of the CDR3: TGCGCCAGCACCCCCTCCCGGCTAGCGAACAATGAGCAGTTCTTC. As protein: CASTPSRLANNEQFF.

The rearrangement joins TRBV7-2 to TRBJ1-2, with D tentatively TRBD1 (6 bases). Per the germline V gene, CDR1 is SGHTA and CDR2 is FQGNSA. Trimming removed 6 bases from V and 8 bases from J, with 7 bases in between. This CDR3 has 10 amino acids. The CDR3 here is CASSTGGYTF. The DNA of the CDR3 is TGTGCCAGCAGTACAGGGGGCTACACCTTC. The variable domain in full, completed from reference TRBV7-2 and TRBJ1-2, reads GAGVSQSPSNKVTEKGKDVELRCDPISGHTALYWYRQSLGQGLEFLIYFQGNSAPDKSGLPSDRFSAERTGGSVSTLTIQRTQQEDSAVYLCASSTGGYTFGSGTRLTVV.

The chain is built from TRBV3-1 (or the pseudogene TRBV3-2) and TRBJ1-2; maybe TRBD1 (5 bases). The V gene lost 1 base and the J gene lost 7 bases, with 16 bases spanning the gap. The germline V gene has CDR1 LGHDT and CDR2 YNNKEL (reference sequence). This CDR3 has 15 amino acids. The CDR3 protein is CASSQVRGQSGGYTF. In DNA form, the CDR3 reads TGTGCCAGCAGCCAAGTACGTGGACAATCGGGTGGCTACACCTTC.

This clone has just one count. The V gene is TRBV6-5, the J gene TRBJ2-3; 10 bases match TRBD2. The germline V gene has CDR1 MNHEY and CDR2 SVGAGI. The CDR3 is 15 residues long. Trimming at V came to 5 bases and at J to 4 bases, leaving 6 bases not matched to a gene. The CDR3 is CASSPWTSGSDTQYF. The CDR3 DNA follows: TGTGCCAGCAGTCCCTGGACTAGCGGTTCAGATACGCAGTATTTT.

The V call is TRBV5-6, the J call TRBJ1-1, with D perhaps TRBD1 (5 bases). The V gene's germline CDR1 is SGHDT and CDR2 YYEEEE. V was pared by 3 bases and J by 3 bases, with 9 bases between. This CDR3 is built from 13 residues. Here the CDR3 reads CASSWGVDTEAFF. DNA of the CDR3: TGTGCCAGCAGCTGGGGGGTGGACACTGAAGCTTTCTTT.

The gene calls are TRBV19 and TRBJ2-7; 8 bases map to TRBD1. This CDR3 spans 14 amino acids. Trimming cost V 5 bases and J 2 bases; bases outside gene matches: 5. Germline V gene lookup returns CDR1 LNHDA and CDR2 SQIVND (reference sequence). This CDR3 is CASSLTGVPYEQYF. CDR3 DNA: TGTGCCAGTAGTCTGACAGGGGTTCCCTACGAGCAGTACTTC.

The V and J genes are TRBV4-1 and TRBJ1-2; unclear D gene. From germline, CDR1 is MGHRA and CDR2 YSYEKL. The germline V and J ends were trimmed by 0 bases and 7 bases, with 15 bases remaining between them. The CDR3 covers 15 residues. In DNA, the CDR3 is TGCGCCAGCAGCCAAGATAGAGGTCTATCGAGTGGCTACACCTTC. Protein product: CASSQDRGLSSGYTF.

The chain employs TRBV9 and TRBJ2-3; TRBD2 is a possible D gene (5 bases). The CDR3 is 14 residues long. Per germline, CDR1 SGDLS and CDR2 YYNGEE. Trimming shortened V by 4 bases and J by 0 bases, and 9 bases separated the two germline ends. This chain's CDR3 is CASSPWTSTDTQYF. The CDR3 bases are TGTGCCAGCAGCCCGTGGACTAGCACAGATACGCAGTATTTT.

The J gene is TRBJ2-3, the V gene TRBV5-4, with 7 bases that match TRBD2. This CDR3 is 16 amino acids long. V was pared by 4 bases and J by 4 bases, with 12 bases of the junction left unmatched. Germline V gives CDR1 SGHNT, CDR2 YYREEE (reference sequence). The DNA for the CDR3 is TGTGCCAGCAGCCCTGATCCCGGGGGGTTGGCAGATACGCAGTATTTT. This sequence encodes CASSPDPGGLADTQYF.

The rearrangement links TRBV3-1 (or the pseudogene TRBV3-2) to TRBJ1-4; 8 positions match TRBD1. Looked up from germline, CDR1 is LGHDT and CDR2 is YNNKEL (reference sequence). Trimming removed 3 bases from V and 2 bases from J; junction bases left unmatched: 23. The CDR3 has 22 amino acids. DNA for the CDR3: TGTGCCAGCAGCCACTTCAACCTTAGGACAGGGTCGATGGAGGGGACTAATGAAAAACTGTTTTTT. It encodes CASSHFNLRTGSMEGTNEKLFF.

V is TRBV5-5 and J is TRBJ1-5, with 7 bases lining up with TRBD1. Looked up from germline, CDR1 is SGHKS and CDR2 is YYEKEE (reference sequence). The V gene end was trimmed by 0 bases and the J gene end by 4 bases; junction bases not matched to a gene: 7. This CDR3 has 16 residues. Here the CDR3 reads CASSLEPTGRNQPQHF. CDR3 DNA sequence: TGTGCCAGCAGCTTGGAACCGACAGGGAGAAATCAGCCCCAGCATTTT.

The genes are TRBV5-6 and TRBJ2-3; TRBD2 matches 9 bases. Trimming cost V 4 bases and J 6 bases; bases outside gene matches: 9. The CDR3 has 15 residues. CDR1 is SGHDT, CDR2 YYEEEE, per germline. The CDR3, as DNA: TGTGCCAGCAGCCTGAGCGGGGGGCCCCGGGATACGCAGTATTTT. This sequence encodes CASSLSGGPRDTQYF.

The V and J genes are TRBV9 and TRBJ2-7; possibly TRBD2 for D (7 bases). Germline-derived CDR1 and CDR2 are SGDLS and YYNGEE. This CDR3 is 13 amino acids long. V was pared by 3 bases and J by 4 bases, with 11 bases between. CDR3 nucleotides: TGTGCCAGCAGCGGGGGGGGGCGATACGAGCAGTACTTC. Encoded protein: CASSGGGRYEQYF.

The chain is built from TRBV6-5 and TRBJ1-3; 11 nucleotides agree with TRBD1. Germline V lookup: CDR1 MNHEY, CDR2 SVGAGI. Losses at the gene ends were 2 bases for V and 3 bases for J; bases not matched to a gene: 3. The CDR3 loop spans 16 amino acids. This CDR3 reads CASSYGGTGGGNTIYF. The CDR3 DNA sequence: TGTGCCAGCAGTTACGGGGGGACAGGGGGTGGAAACACCATATATTTT.

The chain joins TRBV28 to TRBJ1-4; D is undetermined. Germline V CDR1 and CDR2: MDHEN, SYDVKM. The CDR3 contains 15 residues. V lost 4 bases and J lost 0, with 9 bases in between. CDR3 residues: CASSSITPTNEKLFF. The CDR3 region has the DNA TGTGCCAGCAGTTCGATTACTCCAACTAATGAAAAACTGTTTTTT. The entire variable domain, with the rest obtained from reference TRBV28 and TRBJ1-4, is as follows: DVKVTQSSRYLVKRTGEKVFLECVQDMDHENMFWYRQDPGLGLRLIYFSYDVKMKEKGDIPEGYSVSREKKERFSLILESASTNQTSMYLCASSSITPTNEKLFFGSGTQLSVL.

This clone was seen just once. The chain joins TRBV28 to TRBJ2-7; D perhaps matches TRBD2 (7 bases). The CDR3 consists of 12 residues. The germline CDR1 and CDR2 sequences are MDHEN and SYDVKM. The V gene lost 6 bases and the J gene lost 5 bases, with 11 bases spanning the gap. In DNA form, the CDR3 reads TGTGCCAGCAGGGAGGGGGGGAACGAGCAGTACTTC. The encoded protein is CASREGGNEQYF.

V usage is TRBV5-1 and J usage is TRBJ2-2, with 8 bases matching TRBD1. Germline V gene data show CDR1 as SGHRS and CDR2 as YFSETQ. J was trimmed by 0 bases and V by 5 bases; bases with no gene match: 3. This CDR3 spans 15 amino acids. CDR3: CASRLTGANTGELFF. In nucleotides, the CDR3 is TGCGCCAGCAGGTTGACAGGGGCGAACACCGGGGAGCTGTTTTTT.

This clone occurred once. The chain has TRBV19 and TRBJ1-4; unclear D gene. Germline loops: CDR1 LNHDA, CDR2 SQIVND (reference sequence). Between the trimmed V and J ends, which lost 7 bases and 5 bases, there was a span of 20 bases. The CDR3 loop spans 16 amino acids. The CDR3 spells CASTLRPSGRNEKLFF. The CDR3 DNA reads as TGTGCCAGTACCCTGAGGCCATCTGGTAGAAATGAAAAACTGTTTTTT.

The chain combines TRBV3-1 (or the pseudogene TRBV3-2) with TRBJ2-7, with TRBD2 matching 10 bases. This CDR3 is built from 14 residues. Looked up from germline, CDR1 is LGHDT and CDR2 is YNNKEL (reference sequence). J lost 3 bases, V lost 6 bases, and 5 bases had no gene match. This CDR3 reads CASRAGTSDYEQYF. Here the CDR3 DNA reads TGTGCCAGCAGGGCCGGGACTAGCGACTACGAGCAGTACTTC.

The chain carries TRBV3-1 (or the pseudogene TRBV3-2) and TRBJ1-4, with 8 bases identical to TRBD1. CDR1 and CDR2 (germline): LGHDT, YNNKEL (reference sequence). The CDR3 covers 14 residues. J gave up 8 bases and V 8 bases, and 10 bases lay outside the gene matches. Here the CDR3 DNA reads TGTGCCAGCCAAGCCACAGGGGGGCAGGAAAAACTGTTTTTT. This encodes CASQATGGQEKLFF.

The chain recombines TRBV2 with TRBJ1-1; 9 bases fit TRBD1. Germline trimming cut 6 bases from V and 3 bases from J; bases unmatched to any gene: 2. The V gene's germline CDR1 is SNHLY and CDR2 FYNNEI. The CDR3 sequence is 13 residues long. CDR3 DNA sequence: TGTGCCAGCAGGGGACAGGGAGACACTGAAGCTTTCTTT. Translated: CASRGQGDTEAFF.

The J gene is TRBJ2-3, the V gene TRBV5-4; 11 bases map to TRBD1. The V gene end was trimmed by 3 bases and the J gene end by 2 bases; junction bases not matched to a gene: 2. Germline V gene data show CDR1 as SGHNT and CDR2 as YYREEE (reference sequence). This CDR3 comprises 15 residues. CDR3 nucleotide sequence: TGTGCCAGCAGCTCGGGACAGGGGGTCACAGATACGCAGTATTTT. Protein sequence: CASSSGQGVTDTQYF.

The chain uses TRBV7-6 and TRBJ2-1; D might be TRBD1 (6 bases). The CDR3 consists of 16 residues. V lost 2 bases and J lost 0, with 11 bases in between. Germline CDR1 SGHVS, CDR2 FNYEAQ. CDR3 sequence reads: CASSLLGATSYNEQFF. The CDR3 DNA sequence: TGTGCCAGCAGCTTACTGGGGGCCACCTCCTACAATGAGCAGTTCTTC.

The CDR3 DNA follows: TGTGCCAGCAGCCCCCGGACAGGGAAGGCCGAGCAGTACTTC. Protein: CASSPRTGKAEQYF. The chain couples TRBV5-4 to TRBJ2-7, with 8 bases identical to TRBD1. The CDR3 contains 14 residues. Germline lookup yields CDR1 SGHNT and CDR2 YYREEE (reference sequence). With 4 bases clipped from V and 6 bases from J, the junction kept 9 bases outside the gene matches.

This chain uses TRBV12-5 with TRBJ2-5; D is possibly TRBD1 (6 bases). With 5 bases removed from V and 5 bases from J, the gap between germline ends came to 12 bases. The CDR3 length is 13 residues. Per the germline V gene, CDR1 is LGHNT and CDR2 is FRNRAP. The CDR3 nucleotides are TGTGCTAGTGGTGCAGGGGTAATGGAGACCCAGTACTTC. Translated, it gives CASGAGVMETQYF.

In nucleotides, the CDR3 is TGTGCCACCAGTACTATCCCGGTGTCTGTAAATTCACCCCTCCACTTT. Translation: CATSTIPVSVNSPLHF. The chain links TRBV15 to TRBJ1-6; D gene unclear. CDR1 is LNHNV, CDR2 YYDKDF, per germline (reference sequence). This CDR3 contains 16 residues. Trimming took 6 bases from V and 7 from J, leaving 19 bases between them.

In nucleotides, the CDR3 is TGTGCCAGTAGTATAGGGGGGCAGGGAGGGTTCAATCAGCCCCAGCATTTT. Amino acid sequence: CASSIGGQGGFNQPQHF. The rearrangement links TRBV19 to TRBJ1-5, with a possible D match to TRBD1 (6 bases). V lost 1 base, J lost 3 bases, and 16 bases lay in between. CDR1 and CDR2 (germline): LNHDA, SQIVND (reference sequence). The CDR3 is 17 amino acids.

The chain couples TRBV5-1 to TRBJ1-3; perhaps TRBD1 as D (6 bases). V was pared by 2 bases and J by 4 bases, with 19 bases between. The CDR3 has 17 amino acids. Per the germline V gene, CDR1 is SGHRS and CDR2 is YFSETQ. The CDR3 DNA reads as TGCGCCAGCAGCTTCTATACAGTAGGGGGATCCGGAAACACCATATATTTT. It codes for CASSFYTVGGSGNTIYF. Based on the CDR3 plus reference TRBV5-1 and TRBJ1-3, the full variable domain is KAGVTQTPRYLIKTRGQQVTLSCSPISGHRSVSWYQQTPGQGLQFLFEYFSETQRNKGNFPGRFSGRQFSNSRSEMNVSTLELGDSALYLCASSFYTVGGSGNTIYFGEGSWLTVV.